This note documents a single T cell receptor (beta chain) sequence. This record belongs to a study of blood T cell repertoires in COVID-19. Across the study: COVID-19 samples, acute and convalescent, were from the United States, Italy and Spain. In each case, the material was cDNA or gDNA derived from T cells, B-cell-depleted T cells, or PBMCs.

Authors' data handling: Reference gene primer amplification gave nucleated cell count estimates. Method: immunoSEQ multiplex PCR; TCRdb's copy keeps in-frame clones and lacks some. From that table come the V and J calls and clone size; the DNA was used to work out D and trimming. The sample contains roughly 86,000 clones, more than 65% of which appear only once. Sequenced material: peripheral blood. The sequence was collected from a man in his sixties with acute or convalescent COVID-19.

The CDR3 bases are TGTGCCACCAGTGATCGGACAGGGGTGGATGAAAAACTGTTTTTT. Translated: CATSDRTGVDEKLFF. This sequence joins TRBV24-1 and TRBJ1-4; 9 bases map to TRBD1. CDR1 is KGHDR, CDR2 SFDVKD, per germline. V gave up 3 bases and J gave up 6 bases; unmatched junction bases: 4. The CDR3 is 15 amino acids.